The 10 T cell receptor beta chains below come from one sample, sequenced in a study of T cell repertoires in cytomegalovirus infection. MiXCR was run by TCRdb on the reads, yielding one entry per CDR3 protein. The sample contains about 490,000 distinct CDR3 sequences, about 30% of which appear only once. Specimen: PBMCs. These receptors came from a human donor in good health (CMV status not recorded). Some clones in this sample may be carry-over from other donors' samples.

This clonotype was detected only a few times. The CDR3 here is CASKEGTGDREAKNIQYF. Here the CDR3 DNA reads TGTGCCAGCAAAGAGGGCACAGGGGACAGGGAAGCCAAAAACATTCAGTACTTC. V and J are TRBV6-2 or TRBV6-3 and TRBJ2-4; TRBD1 matches 9 bases. Trimming at V came to 7 bases and at J to 0 bases, leaving 13 bases not matched to a gene. CDR1 and CDR2 (germline): MNHEY, SVGEGT. CDR3 length: 18 amino acids.

This clonotype was observed a few times. The gene calls are TRBV7-8 and TRBJ2-7; D perhaps matches TRBD1 (6 bases). The germline V gene has CDR1 SGHVS and CDR2 FQNEAQ. The CDR3 covers 14 residues. The V end lost 1 base, the J end lost 10 bases, and 17 bases lay between the germline ends. The CDR3 region has the DNA TGTGCCAGCAGCTTAGGTACGGGTGGACAGAGCCAGTACGTC. As protein: CASSLGTGGQSQYV.

V gene TRBV7-2 combines with J gene TRBJ1-5, with D tentatively TRBD1 (5 bases). Germline lookup yields CDR1 SGHTA and CDR2 FQGNSA. The length of the CDR3 is 14 residues. V lost 3 bases to trimming and J lost 5 bases, with 11 bases between them. CDR3 region: CASSFGGAYQPQHF. CDR3 DNA sequence: TGTGCCAGCAGCTTTGGGGGAGCTTATCAGCCCCAGCATTTT.

The gene calls are TRBV6-1 and TRBJ1-5; TRBD1 is a possible D gene (6 bases). The germline gives CDR1 MNHNS, CDR2 SASEGT. The CDR3 is made up of 13 amino acids. Trimming left V 10 bases short and J 3 bases short, with 13 bases between. The CDR3 spells CATGGGLNQPQHF. DNA for the CDR3: TGTGCCACCGGAGGGGGTCTCAATCAGCCCCAGCATTTT.

This clonotype was found many times. This rearrangement joins TRBV7-9 to TRBJ2-1, with 8 bases that match TRBD1. This CDR3 has 12 amino acids. Trimming cost V 8 bases and J 8 bases; bases outside gene matches: 5. Per germline, CDR1 SEHNR and CDR2 FQNEAQ (reference sequence). The CDR3: CASDRGGDEQFF. The CDR3 coding sequence is TGTGCCAGCGACAGGGGAGGAGATGAGCAGTTCTTC.

V and J are TRBV7-9 and TRBJ2-5, with a possible D match to TRBD2 (6 bases). The CDR3 loop spans 14 amino acids. Trimming took off 3 bases at V and 1 base at J, with 9 bases between the two ends. In germline, CDR1 is SEHNR, CDR2 FQNEAQ (reference sequence). The CDR3 bases are TGTGCCAGCAGCTTCGGCGGGACCCAAGAGACCCAGTACTTC. Its protein is CASSFGGTQETQYF. The variable domain in full, completed from reference TRBV7-9 and TRBJ2-5, reads DTGVSQNPRHKITKRGQNVTFRCDPISEHNRLYWYRQTLGQGPEFLTYFQNEAQLEKSRLLSDRFSAERPKGSFSTLEIQRTEQGDSAMYLCASSFGGTQETQYFGPGTRLLVL.

In its sample, this clonotype was seen many times. V gene TRBV6-1 combines with J gene TRBJ2-1, with 7 bases fitting TRBD2. Germline V gene lookup returns CDR1 MNHNS and CDR2 SASEGT. The CDR3 totals 15 residues. V lost 2 bases, J lost 5 bases, and 6 bases stayed unmatched. CDR3 DNA sequence: TGTGCCAGCAGTGAAAGTGAGGGAGGGAACAATGAGCAGTTCTTC. It translates to CASSESEGGNNEQFF.

This clonotype was recorded a few times. The V gene is TRBV5-4, the J gene TRBJ2-7; D is uncertain. The CDR3 contains 13 residues. V was trimmed by 3 bases and J by 0 bases, leaving 7 bases between them. Germline CDR1 and CDR2: SGHNT and YYREEE (reference sequence). The CDR3 here is CASSSLLSYEQYF. CDR3 DNA: TGTGCCAGCAGCTCGTTACTCTCCTACGAGCAGTACTTC.

The rearrangement links TRBV20-1 to TRBJ2-3; D unresolved. Between the trimmed V and J ends, which lost 0 bases and 3 bases, there was a span of 10 bases. This CDR3 spans 14 amino acids. Germline V CDR1 and CDR2: DFQATT, SNEGSKA (reference sequence). In nucleotides, the CDR3 is TGCAGTGCTAGAGATGGGTCCCGGACAGATACGCAGTATTTT. This codes for CSARDGSRTDTQYF.

CDR3 protein: CASSLEGFPGTQYF. DNA of the CDR3: TGTGCCAGCAGCTTAGAGGGATTCCCCGGGACCCAGTACTTC. The genes are TRBV11-2 and TRBJ2-5; D is ambiguous. The germline V gene has CDR1 SGHAT and CDR2 FQNNGV. The CDR3 totals 14 residues. Trimming stripped 0 bases from V and 7 bases from J, with 12 bases between.